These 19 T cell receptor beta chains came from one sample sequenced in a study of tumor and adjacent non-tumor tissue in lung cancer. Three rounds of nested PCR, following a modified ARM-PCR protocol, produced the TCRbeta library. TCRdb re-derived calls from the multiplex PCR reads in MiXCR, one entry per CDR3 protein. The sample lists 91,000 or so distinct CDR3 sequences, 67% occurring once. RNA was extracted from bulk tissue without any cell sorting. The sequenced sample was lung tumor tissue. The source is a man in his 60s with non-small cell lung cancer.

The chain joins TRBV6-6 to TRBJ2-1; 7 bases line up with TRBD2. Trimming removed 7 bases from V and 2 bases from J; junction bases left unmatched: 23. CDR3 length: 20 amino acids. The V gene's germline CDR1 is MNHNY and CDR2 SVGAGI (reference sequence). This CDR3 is CASNSGSSGRARSPYNEQFF. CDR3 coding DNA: TGTGCCAGCAATTCCGGTTCTAGTGGGAGGGCCCGGTCCCCCTACAATGAGCAGTTCTTC.

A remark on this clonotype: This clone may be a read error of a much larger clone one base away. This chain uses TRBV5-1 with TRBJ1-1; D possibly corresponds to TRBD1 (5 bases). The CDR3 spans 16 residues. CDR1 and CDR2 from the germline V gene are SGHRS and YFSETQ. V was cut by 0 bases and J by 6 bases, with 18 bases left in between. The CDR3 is CASSLVPGGWDAEAFF. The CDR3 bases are TGCGCCAGCAGCTTGGTCCCCGGTGGTTGGGACGCTGAAGCTTTCTTT.

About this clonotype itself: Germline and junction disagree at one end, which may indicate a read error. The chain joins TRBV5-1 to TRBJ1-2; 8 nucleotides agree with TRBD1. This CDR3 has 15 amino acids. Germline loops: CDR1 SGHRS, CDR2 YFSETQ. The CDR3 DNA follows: TGCACCAGCAGCTCACGGACAGGGTCTGGCTATGGCTACACCTTC. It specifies CTSSSRTGSGYGYTF.

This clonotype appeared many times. The CDR3 here is CAWAGFTYEQYF. DNA for the CDR3: TGTGCCTGGGCGGGATTCACCTACGAGCAGTACTTC. The chain has TRBV30 and TRBJ2-7, with D perhaps matching TRBD2 (6 bases). This CDR3 is 12 amino acids long. Trimming left V 5 bases short and J 2 bases short, with 10 bases between. Per the germline V gene, CDR1 is GTSNPN and CDR2 is SVGIG (reference sequence).

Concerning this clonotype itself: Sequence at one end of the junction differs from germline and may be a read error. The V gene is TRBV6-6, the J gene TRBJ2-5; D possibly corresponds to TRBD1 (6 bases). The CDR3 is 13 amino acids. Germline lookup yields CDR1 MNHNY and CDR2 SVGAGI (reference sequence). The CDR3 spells CASTYGQTETQYF. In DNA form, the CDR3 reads TGTGCCAGCACTTATGGACAGACAGAGACCCAATACTTC.

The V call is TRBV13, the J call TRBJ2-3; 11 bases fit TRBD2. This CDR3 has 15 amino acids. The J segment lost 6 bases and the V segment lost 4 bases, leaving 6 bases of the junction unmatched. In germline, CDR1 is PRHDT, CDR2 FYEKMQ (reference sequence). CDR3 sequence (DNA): TGTGCCAGCAGCTCGGGGATAGCGGGAGGGGATACGCAGTATTTT. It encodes CASSSGIAGGDTQYF.

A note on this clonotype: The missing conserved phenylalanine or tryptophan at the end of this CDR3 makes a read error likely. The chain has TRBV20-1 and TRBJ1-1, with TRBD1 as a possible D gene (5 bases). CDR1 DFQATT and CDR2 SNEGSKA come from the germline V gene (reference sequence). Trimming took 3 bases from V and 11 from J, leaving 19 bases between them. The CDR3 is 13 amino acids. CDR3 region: CSASGIGTLEAFL. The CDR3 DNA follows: TGCAGTGCTAGTGGTATTGGGACCTTAGAGGCTTTCCTT.

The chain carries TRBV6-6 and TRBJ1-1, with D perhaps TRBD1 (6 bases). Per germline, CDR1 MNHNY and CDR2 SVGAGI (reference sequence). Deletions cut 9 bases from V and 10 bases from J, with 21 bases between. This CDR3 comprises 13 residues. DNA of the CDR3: TGTGCCAGTAGTGCGCCGGGAGGGGGTGGAGCTTTCTTT. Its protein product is CASSAPGGGGAFF.

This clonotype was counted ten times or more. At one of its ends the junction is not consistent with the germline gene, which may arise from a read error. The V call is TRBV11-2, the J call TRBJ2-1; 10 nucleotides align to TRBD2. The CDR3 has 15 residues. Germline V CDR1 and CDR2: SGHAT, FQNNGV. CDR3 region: CASSSRTSGYNGQSF. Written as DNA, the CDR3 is TGTGCCAGCAGCTCGCGGACTAGCGGCTACAATGGGCAGTCCTTC.

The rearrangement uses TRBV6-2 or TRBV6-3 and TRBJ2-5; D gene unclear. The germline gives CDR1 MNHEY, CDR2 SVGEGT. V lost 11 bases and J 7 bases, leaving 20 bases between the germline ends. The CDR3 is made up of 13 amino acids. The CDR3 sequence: CAYSYDGYGTQYF. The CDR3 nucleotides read TGTGCCTACAGTTACGACGGTTACGGGACCCAGTACTTC.

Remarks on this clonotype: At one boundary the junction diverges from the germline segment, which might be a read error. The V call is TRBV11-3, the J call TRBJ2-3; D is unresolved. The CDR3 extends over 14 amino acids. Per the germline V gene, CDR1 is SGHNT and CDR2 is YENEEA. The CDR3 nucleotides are TGTGACAGCACCTTCCAAGCGTACACAGATATGCAGTATTTT. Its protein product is CDSTFQAYTDMQYF.

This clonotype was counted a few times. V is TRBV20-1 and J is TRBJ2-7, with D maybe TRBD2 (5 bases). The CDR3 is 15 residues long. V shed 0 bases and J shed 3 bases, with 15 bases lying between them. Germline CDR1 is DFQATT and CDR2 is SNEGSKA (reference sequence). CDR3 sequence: CSARDGNGKFYEQYF. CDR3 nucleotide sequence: TGCAGTGCTAGAGATGGGAACGGGAAGTTCTACGAGCAGTACTTC.

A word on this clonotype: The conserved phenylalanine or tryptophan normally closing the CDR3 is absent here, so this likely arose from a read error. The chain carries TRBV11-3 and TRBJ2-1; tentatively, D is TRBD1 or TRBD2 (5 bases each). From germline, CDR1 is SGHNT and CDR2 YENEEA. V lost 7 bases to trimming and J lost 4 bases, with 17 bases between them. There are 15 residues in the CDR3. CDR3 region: CASTSGVWGYNEQFS. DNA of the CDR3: TGTGCCAGCACCTCTGGGGTGTGGGGGTACAATGAGCAGTTCTCC.

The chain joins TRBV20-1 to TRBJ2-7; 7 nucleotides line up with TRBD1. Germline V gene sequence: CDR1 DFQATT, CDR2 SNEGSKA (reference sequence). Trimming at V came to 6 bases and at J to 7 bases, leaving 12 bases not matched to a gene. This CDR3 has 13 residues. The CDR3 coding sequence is TGCAGTGCAACCGGGACAGTTCCGCGAGAGCAGTACTTC. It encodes CSATGTVPREQYF.

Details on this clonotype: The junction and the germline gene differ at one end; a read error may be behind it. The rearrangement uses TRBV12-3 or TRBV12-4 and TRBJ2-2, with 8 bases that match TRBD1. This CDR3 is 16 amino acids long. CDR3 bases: TGCGCCAGCAGCCCTGACAGGGGAGGTTGGGTCAGGGAGCTGTTTTTT. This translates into CASSPDRGGWVRELFF.

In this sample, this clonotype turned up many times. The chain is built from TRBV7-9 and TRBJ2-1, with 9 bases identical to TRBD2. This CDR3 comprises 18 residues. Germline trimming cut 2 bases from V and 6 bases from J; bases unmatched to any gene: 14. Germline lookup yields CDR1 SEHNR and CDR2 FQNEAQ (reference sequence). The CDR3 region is CASSLWLSGRSGGNEQFF. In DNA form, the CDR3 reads TGTGCCAGCAGCTTATGGCTTAGCGGGAGATCCGGGGGCAATGAGCAGTTCTTC.

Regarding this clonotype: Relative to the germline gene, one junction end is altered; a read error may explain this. CDR3 sequence: CAGSPLRLGTEAFF. CDR3 DNA sequence: TGTGCCGGCAGCCCACTTCGCCTGGGGACTGAAGCTTTCTTT. The chain has TRBV6-5 and TRBJ1-1, with D unresolved. This CDR3 comprises 14 residues. CDR1 and CDR2 (germline): MNHEY, SVGAGI.

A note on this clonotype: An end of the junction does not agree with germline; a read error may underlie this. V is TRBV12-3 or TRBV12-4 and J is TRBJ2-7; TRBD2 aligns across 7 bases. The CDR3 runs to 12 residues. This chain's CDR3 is CASCLAGYEQYF. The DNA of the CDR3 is TGTGCCAGCTGTTTAGCGGGCTACGAACAGTACTTC.

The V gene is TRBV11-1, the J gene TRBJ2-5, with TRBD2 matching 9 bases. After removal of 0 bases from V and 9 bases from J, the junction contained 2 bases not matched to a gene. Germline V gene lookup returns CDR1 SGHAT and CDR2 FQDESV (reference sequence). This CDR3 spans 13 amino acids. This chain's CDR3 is CASSLARGGSQYF. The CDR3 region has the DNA TGTGCCAGCAGCTTAGCGCGGGGGGGATCCCAGTACTTC.